This T cell receptor beta chain comes out of a study of blood T cell repertoires in COVID-19. CDR1 is SEHNR and CDR2 is FQNEAQ in the germline V gene (reference sequence). This CDR3 comprises 15 residues. J gave up 8 bases and V 5 bases, and 13 bases lay outside the gene matches. Sequenced by immunoSEQ multiplex PCR; TCRdb stores in-frame clones only, minus some. Among 150,000 to 200,000 clones listed, roughly 80% were seen once. V and J are TRBV7-9 and TRBJ1-2, with 8 bases that match TRBD1. The source of this sequence is a man in his fifties who had recovered from COVID-19. What was sequenced was PBMCs or T cells enriched from blood (not recorded which). The CDR3 nucleotides are TGTGCCAGCAGCCCGGCGCGGACAGGGATTAGAGGCTACACCTTC. This gives the protein CASSPARTGIRGYTF.